The 27 T cell receptor beta chains below come from one sample, sequenced in a study of monozygotic twins with inflammatory bowel disease. Each CDR3 protein gets one entry in TCRdb, which reprocessed the 5' RACE reads and gives no DNA. This repertoire includes around 450,000 distinct CDR3 sequences. Material: blood. The receptors come from a human donor with ulcerative colitis or Crohn's disease, or a healthy co-twin of an affected twin (not recorded which).

The rearrangement joins TRBV20-1 to TRBJ1-4; the TCRdb call, TRBD1, lacks DNA for checking. Looked up from germline, CDR1 is DFQATT and CDR2 is SNEGSKA (reference sequence). The CDR3 is 14 amino acids. The CDR3 is CSARGGATNEKLFF.

The rearrangement uses TRBV4-1 and TRBJ1-2; TCRdb selects TRBD1, and the lack of DNA leaves this call unchecked. There are 14 residues in the CDR3. From germline, CDR1 is MGHRA and CDR2 YSYEKL. This CDR3 reads CASSQVGTATGYTF.

The chain carries TRBV18 and TRBJ1-5; TCRdb gives TRBD1 as the D gene, but with no DNA this cannot be confirmed. The CDR3 spans 15 residues. Germline assignment: CDR1 KGHSH and CDR2 LQKENI. The CDR3 reads CASSSGRATGQPQHF.

V gene TRBV6-4 combines with J gene TRBJ1-6; TCRdb's assignment of TRBD1 cannot be checked, as there is no DNA. CDR1 and CDR2 from the germline V gene are MRHNA and SNTAGT. The CDR3 covers 14 residues. The CDR3 reads CASSSGQEDSPLHF.

This sequence joins TRBV10-3 and TRBJ1-6; the TRBD1 assignment by TCRdb is unverifiable without DNA. This CDR3 is built from 14 residues. CDR1 and CDR2 (germline): ENHRY, SYGVKD. This CDR3 reads CAISDPVGGRPLHF.

The V gene is TRBV10-2, the J gene TRBJ1-5; with no DNA, the TCRdb D assignment of TRBD1 cannot be verified. Germline CDR1 WSHSY, CDR2 SAAADI. The CDR3 runs 14 residues. The CDR3 is CASNPGAGNQPQHF.

The chain recombines TRBV2 with TRBJ2-5; TCRdb selects TRBD2, and the lack of DNA leaves this call unchecked. Germline CDR1 reads SNHLY; CDR2 reads FYNNEI. This CDR3 region has 16 residues. The chain's CDR3 is CASSLLAGGPRETQYF.

This rearrangement joins TRBV7-2 to TRBJ1-2. CDR3 length: 12 amino acids. The germline V gene encodes CDR1 SGHTA and CDR2 FQGNSA. Here the CDR3 reads CASSPGLYGYTF.

This chain connects TRBV29-1 to TRBJ1-1; lacking DNA, the TRBD1 call made by TCRdb goes unchecked. The CDR3 is 16 amino acids. Germline V CDR1 and CDR2: SQVTM, ANQGSEA. The CDR3 reads CSAVTGSPTRNTEAFF.

The rearrangement joins TRBV19 to TRBJ1-5. This CDR3 is 16 amino acids long. Germline lookup yields CDR1 LNHDA and CDR2 SQIVND (reference sequence). The CDR3 reads CASSTAGVYSNQPQHF.

The J gene is TRBJ2-2, the V gene TRBV25-1; checking the TCRdb D call of TRBD1 is not possible without DNA. The CDR3 totals 15 residues. Germline assignment: CDR1 MGHDK and CDR2 SYGVNS. CDR3 in amino acids: CASSARDTHTGELFF.

The chain recombines TRBV10-3 with TRBJ2-3; there is no DNA to check the TCRdb D call of TRBD2. Germline assignment: CDR1 ENHRY and CDR2 SYGVKD. The CDR3 is made up of 17 amino acids. The CDR3 protein is CAIRAPWGLAGPDTQYF.

V gene TRBV5-1 combines with J gene TRBJ1-1. From germline, CDR1 is SGHRS and CDR2 YFSETQ. CDR3 length: 16 amino acids. CDR3 in amino acids: CASSLRLGGRGTEAFF.

The chain is built from TRBV6-1 and TRBJ1-1; lacking DNA, the TRBD1 call made by TCRdb goes unchecked. CDR1 is MNHNS and CDR2 is SASEGT in the germline V gene. This CDR3 contains 15 residues. This CDR3 reads CASSPLGTGGTEAFF.

The chain recombines TRBV4-2 with TRBJ2-3; the TCRdb D gene call, TRBD1, has no DNA to confirm it. This CDR3 is 16 amino acids long. From germline, CDR1 is LGHNA and CDR2 YNFKEQ. The CDR3 loop reads CASSQGPGQGTTTQYF.

The V call is TRBV4-1, the J call TRBJ2-1. The germline V gene has CDR1 MGHRA and CDR2 YSYEKL. The CDR3 runs to 14 residues. The CDR3 is CASSQENLGNEQFF.

The V gene is TRBV29-1, the J gene TRBJ2-1. From germline, CDR1 is SQVTM and CDR2 ANQGSEA. The CDR3 contains 12 residues. CDR3 sequence reads: CSVYSSYNEQFF.

The chain combines TRBV4-3 with TRBJ1-3; TCRdb gives TRBD1 as the D gene, but with no DNA this cannot be confirmed. Per the germline V gene, CDR1 is LGHNA and CDR2 is YSLEER. This CDR3 has 16 residues. This chain's CDR3 is CASSQNKGARGNTIYF.

The chain joins TRBV11-2 to TRBJ2-5; lacking DNA, the TRBD2 call made by TCRdb goes unchecked. CDR1 SGHAT and CDR2 FQNNGV come from the germline V gene. The CDR3 spans 18 residues. The CDR3 loop reads CASSLLGLAGGLGETQYF.

The chain uses TRBV5-1 and TRBJ2-1; the TRBD1 assignment by TCRdb is unverifiable without DNA. Germline values: CDR1 SGHRS, CDR2 YFSETQ. The CDR3 is 15 residues long. The CDR3 loop is CASRYDAAPTNEQFF.

This rearrangement joins TRBV7-9 to TRBJ2-5. This CDR3 comprises 12 residues. Germline CDR1 is SEHNR and CDR2 is FQNEAQ (reference sequence). CDR3: CASSHLGETQYF.

This chain links TRBV10-3 with TRBJ2-1; TCRdb designates TRBD2, a call that cannot be tested without DNA. Germline loops: CDR1 ENHRY, CDR2 SYGVKD. The CDR3 contains 14 residues. This CDR3 reads CATTQGLAGSEQFF.

J is TRBJ2-4 and V is TRBV29-1; the TRBD1 assignment by TCRdb is unverifiable without DNA. CDR1 is SQVTM and CDR2 is ANQGSEA in the germline V gene. This CDR3 has 13 amino acids. CDR3 in amino acids: CSVETGGRNIQYF.

The gene calls are TRBV15 and TRBJ2-3; TCRdb picks TRBD1, but there is no DNA to check that call. Germline assignment: CDR1 LNHNV and CDR2 YYDKDF (reference sequence). This CDR3 region has 16 residues. The CDR3 here is CATSRPLWPFTDTQYF.

The rearrangement uses TRBV15 and TRBJ1-4. Germline CDR1 is LNHNV and CDR2 is YYDKDF (reference sequence). This CDR3 has 15 residues. The CDR3 sequence is CATSRDRTLNEKLFF.

V is TRBV7-9 and J is TRBJ1-4; TCRdb names TRBD1, which stays unverified in the absence of DNA. Germline loops: CDR1 SEHNR, CDR2 FQNEAQ (reference sequence). The CDR3 extends over 15 amino acids. CDR3 protein: CASSFSTGTDPKLFF.

This chain uses TRBV18 with TRBJ1-1; TCRdb's D gene call, TRBD1, goes unchecked for lack of DNA. The length of the CDR3 is 17 residues. The germline CDR1 and CDR2 sequences are KGHSH and LQKENI. The CDR3 sequence: CASSPRMTGAYNTEAFF.